This record looks at one TCR beta chain sequence and its context. Profiles of TCR beta VDJ and CDR3 were generated from a genomic DNA template. TCRdb re-derived calls from the reads in MiXCR, one entry per CDR3 protein. The sample carries about 98,000 distinct CDR3 sequences, roughly two thirds recorded once. Whoever was chosen for sequencing had shown CD8+CD57+ cell expansion by flow cytometry. The sample belongs to a study of CD8+CD57+ T cells in acquired aplastic anemia. The CDR3 length is 12 residues. CDR1 and CDR2 (germline): SGHDN, FVKESK. Trimming cost V 6 bases and J 6 bases, with 11 bases left between them.

Input material: sorted CD4+, CD8+, or CD8+CD57+ T cells (not recorded which) from PBMCs. This chain connects TRBV14 to TRBJ1-1; D not certain. The sequence was collected from a human donor with aplastic anemia. CDR3 DNA sequence: TGTGCCAGCAGGCAGTTGGGTTCTGAAGCTTTCTTT. Its protein is CASRQLGSEAFF.